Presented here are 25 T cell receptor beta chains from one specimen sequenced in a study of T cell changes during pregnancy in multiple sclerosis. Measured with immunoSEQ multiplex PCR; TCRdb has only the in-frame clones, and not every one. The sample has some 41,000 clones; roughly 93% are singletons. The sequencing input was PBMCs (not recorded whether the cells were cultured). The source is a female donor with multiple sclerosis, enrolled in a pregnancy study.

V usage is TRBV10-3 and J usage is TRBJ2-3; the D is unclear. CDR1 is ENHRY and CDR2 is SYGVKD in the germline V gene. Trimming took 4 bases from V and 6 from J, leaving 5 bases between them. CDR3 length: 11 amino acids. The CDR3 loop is CAISGPDTQYF. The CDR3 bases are TGTGCCATCAGTGGGCCGGATACGCAGTATTTT.

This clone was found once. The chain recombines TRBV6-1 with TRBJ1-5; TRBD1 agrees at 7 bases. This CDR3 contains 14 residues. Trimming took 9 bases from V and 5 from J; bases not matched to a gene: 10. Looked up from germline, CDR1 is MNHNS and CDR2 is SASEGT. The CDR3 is CASRDSSNYQPQHF. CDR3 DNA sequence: TGTGCCAGTAGGGACAGTAGCAACTATCAGCCCCAGCATTTT.

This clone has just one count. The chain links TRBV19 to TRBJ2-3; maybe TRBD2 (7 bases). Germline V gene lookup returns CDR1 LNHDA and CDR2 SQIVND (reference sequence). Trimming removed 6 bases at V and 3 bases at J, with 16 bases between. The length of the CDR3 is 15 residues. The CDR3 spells CASRRAGAETDTQYF. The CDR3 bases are TGTGCCAGTAGGAGGGCGGGGGCTGAGACAGATACGCAGTATTTT.

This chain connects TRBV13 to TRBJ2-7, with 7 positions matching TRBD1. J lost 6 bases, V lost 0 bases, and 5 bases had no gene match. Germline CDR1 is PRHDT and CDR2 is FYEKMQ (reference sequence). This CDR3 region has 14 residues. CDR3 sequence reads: CASSLGRQGREQYF. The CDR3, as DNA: TGTGCCAGCAGCTTAGGTAGACAGGGCCGCGAGCAGTACTTC. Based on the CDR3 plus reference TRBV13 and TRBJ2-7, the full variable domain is AAGVIQSPRHLIKEKRETATLKCYPIPRHDTVYWYQQGPGQDPQFLISFYEKMQSDKGSIPDRFSAQQFSDYHSELNMSSLELGDSALYFCASSLGRQGREQYFGPGTRLTVT.

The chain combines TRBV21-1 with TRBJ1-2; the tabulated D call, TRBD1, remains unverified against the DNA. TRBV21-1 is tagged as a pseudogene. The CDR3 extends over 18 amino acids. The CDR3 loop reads CASSKEKGFVRGRRGYTF. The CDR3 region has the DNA TGTGCCAGCAGCAAAGAGAAAGGCTTTGTGAGGGGGCGACGGGGCTACACCTTC.

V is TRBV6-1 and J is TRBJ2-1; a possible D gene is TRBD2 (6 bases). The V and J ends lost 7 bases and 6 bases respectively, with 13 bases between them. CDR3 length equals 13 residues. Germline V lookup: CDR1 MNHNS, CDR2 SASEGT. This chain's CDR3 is CASKPAGGNEQFF. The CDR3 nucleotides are TGTGCCAGCAAGCCAGCGGGCGGCAATGAGCAGTTCTTC.

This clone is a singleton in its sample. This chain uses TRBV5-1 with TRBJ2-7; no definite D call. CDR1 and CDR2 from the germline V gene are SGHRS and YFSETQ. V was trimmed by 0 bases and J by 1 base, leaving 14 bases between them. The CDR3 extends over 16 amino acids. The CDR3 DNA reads TGCGCCAGCAGCTTGGCAACGGTTAGGTTATCCTACGAGCAGTACTTC. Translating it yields CASSLATVRLSYEQYF.

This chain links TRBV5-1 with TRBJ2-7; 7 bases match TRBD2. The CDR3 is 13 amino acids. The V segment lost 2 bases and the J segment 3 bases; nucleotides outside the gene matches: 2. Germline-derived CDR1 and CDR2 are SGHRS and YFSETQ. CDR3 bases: TGCGCCAGCAGCTTCCAGCGGGACTACGAGCAGTACTTC. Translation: CASSFQRDYEQYF.

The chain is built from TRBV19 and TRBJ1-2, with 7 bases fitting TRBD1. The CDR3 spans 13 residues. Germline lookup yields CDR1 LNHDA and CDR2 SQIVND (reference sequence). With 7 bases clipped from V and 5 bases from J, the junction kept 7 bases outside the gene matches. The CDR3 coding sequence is TGTGCCAGTACAGAGACAGGGATGTATGGCTACACCTTC. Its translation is CASTETGMYGYTF.

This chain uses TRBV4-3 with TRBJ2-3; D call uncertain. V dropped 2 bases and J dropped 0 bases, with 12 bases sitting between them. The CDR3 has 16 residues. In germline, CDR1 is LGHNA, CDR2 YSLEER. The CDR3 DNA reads TGCGCCAGCAGCCAAAGAGCCCTAATTAGCACAGATACGCAGTATTTT. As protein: CASSQRALISTDTQYF.

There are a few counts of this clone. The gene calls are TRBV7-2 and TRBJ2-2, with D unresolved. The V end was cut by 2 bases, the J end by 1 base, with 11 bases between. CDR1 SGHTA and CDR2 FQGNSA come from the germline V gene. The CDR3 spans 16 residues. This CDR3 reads CASSLPRAQNTGELFF. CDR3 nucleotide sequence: TGTGCCAGCAGCTTACCCCGGGCCCAGAACACCGGGGAGCTGTTTTTT.

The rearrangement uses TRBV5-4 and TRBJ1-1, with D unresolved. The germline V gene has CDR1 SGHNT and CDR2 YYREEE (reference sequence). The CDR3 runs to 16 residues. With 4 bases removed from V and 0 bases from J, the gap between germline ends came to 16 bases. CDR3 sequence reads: CASSPGIGQVNTEAFF. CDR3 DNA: TGTGCCAGCAGCCCCGGGATCGGGCAAGTGAACACTGAAGCTTTCTTT.

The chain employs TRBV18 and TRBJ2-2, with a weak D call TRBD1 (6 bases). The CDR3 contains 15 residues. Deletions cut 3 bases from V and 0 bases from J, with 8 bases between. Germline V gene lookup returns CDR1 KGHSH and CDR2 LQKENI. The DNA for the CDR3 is TGTGCCAGCTCACCGGACAGACCGAACACCGGGGAGCTGTTTTTT. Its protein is CASSPDRPNTGELFF. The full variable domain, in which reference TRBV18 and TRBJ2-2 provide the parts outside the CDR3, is NAGVMQNPRHLVRRRGQEARLRCSPMKGHSHVYWYRQLPEEGLKFMVYLQKENIIDESGMPKERFSAEFPKEGPSILRIQQVVRGDSAAYFCASSPDRPNTGELFFGEGSRLTVL.

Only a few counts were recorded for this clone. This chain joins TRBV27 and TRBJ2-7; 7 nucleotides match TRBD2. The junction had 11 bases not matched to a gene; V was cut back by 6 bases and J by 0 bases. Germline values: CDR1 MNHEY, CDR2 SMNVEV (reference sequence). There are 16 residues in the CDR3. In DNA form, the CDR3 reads TGTGCCAGCAGATTTTATAGCGGGCGAATCTCCTACGAGCAGTACTTC. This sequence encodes CASRFYSGRISYEQYF.

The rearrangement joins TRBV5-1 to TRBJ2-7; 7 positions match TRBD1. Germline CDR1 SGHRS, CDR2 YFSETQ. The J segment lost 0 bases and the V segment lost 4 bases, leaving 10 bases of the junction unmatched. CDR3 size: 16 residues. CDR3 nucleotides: TGCGCCAGCAGCACGGAGACTGGGACAGTCTCCTACGAGCAGTACTTC. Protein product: CASSTETGTVSYEQYF. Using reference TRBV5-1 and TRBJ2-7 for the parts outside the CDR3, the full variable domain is KAGVTQTPRYLIKTRGQQVTLSCSPISGHRSVSWYQQTPGQGLQFLFEYFSETQRNKGNFPGRFSGRQFSNSRSEMNVSTLELGDSALYLCASSTETGTVSYEQYFGPGTRLTVT.

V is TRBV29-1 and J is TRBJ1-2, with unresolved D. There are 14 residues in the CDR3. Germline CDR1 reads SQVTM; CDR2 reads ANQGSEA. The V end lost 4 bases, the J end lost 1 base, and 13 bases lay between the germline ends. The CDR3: CSVAFRVLNYGYTF. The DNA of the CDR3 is TGCAGCGTTGCTTTTAGGGTCCTTAACTATGGCTACACCTTC.

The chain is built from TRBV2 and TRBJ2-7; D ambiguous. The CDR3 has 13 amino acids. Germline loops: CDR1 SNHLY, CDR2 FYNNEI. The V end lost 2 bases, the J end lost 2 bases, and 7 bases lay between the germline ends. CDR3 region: CASSELGTYEQYF. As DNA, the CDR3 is TGTGCCAGCAGTGAACTGGGGACCTACGAGCAGTACTTC.

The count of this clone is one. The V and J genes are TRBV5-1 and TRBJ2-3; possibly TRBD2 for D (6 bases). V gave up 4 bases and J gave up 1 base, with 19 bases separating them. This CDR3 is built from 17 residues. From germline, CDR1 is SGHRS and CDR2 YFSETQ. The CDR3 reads CASSPRLCSGCTDTQYF. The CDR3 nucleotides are TGCGCCAGCAGCCCGAGGTTATGTAGCGGCTGCACAGATACGCAGTATTTT.

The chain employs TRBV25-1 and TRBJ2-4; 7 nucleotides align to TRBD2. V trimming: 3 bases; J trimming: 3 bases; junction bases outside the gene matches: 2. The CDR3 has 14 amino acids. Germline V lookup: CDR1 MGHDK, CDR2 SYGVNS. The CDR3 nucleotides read TGTGCCAGCAGTGAGACGGGAGGCAAAAACATTCAGTACTTC. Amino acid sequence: CASSETGGKNIQYF.

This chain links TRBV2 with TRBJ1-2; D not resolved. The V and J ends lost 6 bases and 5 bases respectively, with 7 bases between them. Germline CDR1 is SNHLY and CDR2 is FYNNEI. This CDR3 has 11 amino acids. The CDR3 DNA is TGTGCCAGCAGACCTTCGTATGGCTACACCTTC. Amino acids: CASRPSYGYTF.

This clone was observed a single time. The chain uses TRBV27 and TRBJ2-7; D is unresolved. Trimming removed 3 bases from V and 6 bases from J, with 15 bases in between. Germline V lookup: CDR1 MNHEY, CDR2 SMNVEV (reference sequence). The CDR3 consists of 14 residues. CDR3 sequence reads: CASSFRHQLSEQYF. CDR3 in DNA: TGTGCCAGCAGTTTCAGACACCAACTGAGCGAGCAGTACTTC.

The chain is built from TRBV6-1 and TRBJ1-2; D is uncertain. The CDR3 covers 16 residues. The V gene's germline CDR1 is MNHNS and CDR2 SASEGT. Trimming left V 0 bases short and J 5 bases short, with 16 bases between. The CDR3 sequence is CASSEARADPSYGYTF. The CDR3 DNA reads TGTGCCAGCAGTGAAGCGCGGGCGGATCCCTCTTATGGCTACACCTTC.

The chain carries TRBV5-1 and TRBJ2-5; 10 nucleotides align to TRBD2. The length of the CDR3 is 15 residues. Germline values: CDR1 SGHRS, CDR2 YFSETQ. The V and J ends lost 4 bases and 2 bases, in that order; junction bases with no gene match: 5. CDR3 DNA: TGCGCCAGCAGCAGGGGACTAGCGTGGCAAGAGACCCAGTACTTC. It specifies CASSRGLAWQETQYF.

In DNA, the CDR3 is TGTGCCAGCAGCTTGGGGCGACGAGATACGCAGTATTTT. It translates to CASSLGRRDTQYF. The gene calls are TRBV5-6 and TRBJ2-3; no clear D. Between the trimmed V and J ends, which lost 0 bases and 5 bases, there was a span of 7 bases. The CDR3 contains 13 residues. Germline V gene data show CDR1 as SGHDT and CDR2 as YYEEEE.

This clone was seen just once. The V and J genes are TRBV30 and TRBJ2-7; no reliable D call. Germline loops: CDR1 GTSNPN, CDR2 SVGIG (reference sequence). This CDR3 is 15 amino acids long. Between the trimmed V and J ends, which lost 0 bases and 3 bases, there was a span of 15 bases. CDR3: CAWSVRKENVYEQYF. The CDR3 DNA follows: TGTGCCTGGAGTGTACGCAAGGAAAACGTCTACGAGCAGTACTTC. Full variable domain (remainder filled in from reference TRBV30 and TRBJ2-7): SQTIHQWPATLVQPVGSPLSLECTVEGTSNPNLYWYRQAAGRGLQLLFYSVGIGQISSEVPQNLSASRPQDRQFILSSKKLLLSDSGFYLCAWSVRKENVYEQYFGPGTRLTVT.